Shown below are 8 T cell receptor beta chains from a single sample sequenced in a study of CD8 T cells in ankylosing spondylitis (TCRdb year 2017). Library method: 5' RACE. These reads were obtained on an Illumina HiSeq 2500. TCRdb reworked the public reads: Q25 trimming with fastp, MiXCR clone assembly, productive beta chains retained. Every CDR3 protein is listed once, alongside the most common genes and DNA of its rows. Across this sample there are 150,000 to 200,000 distinct CDR3 sequences, with roughly 18% seen only once. Around 4.1% of the sample rests with the top ten. Material: blood, either unsorted or a sorted T cell fraction (not recorded which). All receptors derive from a male donor aged 5-29 years with ankylosing spondylitis or in good health (not recorded which). Donor details come from another sample of the same person, matched by shared clones.

This clonotype was detected a few times. This rearrangement joins TRBV6-5 to TRBJ2-1; tentatively, D is TRBD1 or TRBD2 (5 bases each). Germline V lookup: CDR1 MNHEY, CDR2 SVGAGI. The V end was cut by 6 bases, the J end by 4 bases, with 16 bases between. The CDR3 covers 15 residues. The CDR3 DNA sequence: TGTGCCAGCAGCCTGCGTGGGGGTGGGTACAATGAGCAGTTCTTC. Translated: CASSLRGGGYNEQFF.

This clonotype appeared many times. The chain combines TRBV5-4 with TRBJ2-1, with D uncertain. Trimming took 4 bases from V and 7 from J, leaving 12 bases between them. Germline V CDR1 and CDR2: SGHNT, YYREEE (reference sequence). The CDR3 has 13 amino acids. The CDR3 DNA sequence: TGTGCCAGCAGCCCGGTGGTAGGGAATGAGCAGTTCTTC. This translates into CASSPVVGNEQFF. Supplemented by reference TRBV5-4 and TRBJ2-1, the full variable domain reads ETGVTQSPTHLIKTRGQQVTLRCSSQSGHNTVSWYQQALGQGPQFIFQYYREEENGRGNFPPRFSGLQFPNYSSELNVNALELDDSALYLCASSPVVGNEQFFGPGTRLTVL.

The count of this clonotype is one. This chain joins TRBV10-3 and TRBJ2-2; D is possibly TRBD1 (5 bases). The germline V gene encodes CDR1 ENHRY and CDR2 SYGVKD. This CDR3 region has 15 residues. V was cut by 4 bases and J by 3 bases, with 12 bases left in between. The CDR3 nucleotides read TGTGCCATCAGTGCCGAGGACACCTACACCGGGGAGCTGTTTTTT. Translating it yields CAISAEDTYTGELFF.

Ten or more counts support this clonotype. V usage is TRBV20-1 and J usage is TRBJ2-6, with 11 positions matching TRBD2. In germline, CDR1 is DFQATT, CDR2 SNEGSKA (reference sequence). The CDR3 consists of 18 residues. Trimming took 2 bases from V and 2 from J; bases not matched to a gene: 8. This CDR3 reads CSARRRLAGGPGANVLTF. The CDR3 DNA reads TGCAGTGCTAGAAGGCGTCTAGCGGGAGGTCCTGGGGCCAACGTCCTGACTTTC.

This clonotype was detected ten times or more. The rearrangement links TRBV7-6 to TRBJ2-3, with D unresolved. V was shortened by 5 bases and J by 4 bases, with 13 bases between the two germline ends. The V gene's germline CDR1 is SGHVS and CDR2 FNYEAQ. The CDR3 length is 14 residues. The CDR3 loop is CASSPRRAPDTQYF. CDR3 in DNA: TGTGCCAGCAGCCCAAGAAGGGCCCCAGATACGCAGTATTTT.

This clonotype occurred many times. The chain carries TRBV6-2 or TRBV6-3 and TRBJ1-6; the match to TRBD1 covers 10 bases. V shed 10 bases, J shed 10 bases, and the junction held 7 bases outside the gene matches. There are 13 residues in the CDR3. In germline, CDR1 is MNHEY, CDR2 SVGEGT. CDR3 loop: CATTGTGVSPLHF. CDR3 coding DNA: TGTGCCACAACCGGGACAGGGGTATCACCCCTCCACTTT.

This clonotype has ten or more counts. The chain combines TRBV27 with TRBJ2-7; weak D call: TRBD2 (5 bases). Per germline, CDR1 MNHEY and CDR2 SMNVEV (reference sequence). This CDR3 has 15 amino acids. The V gene lost 0 bases and the J gene lost 0 bases, with 9 bases spanning the gap. CDR3 nucleotides: TGTGCCAGCAGTTTATCGATAGGGAGCTCCTACGAGCAGTACTTC. The encoded protein is CASSLSIGSSYEQYF.

This clonotype was seen ten or more times. CDR3 in amino acids: CASNSGGTEAFF. In DNA, the CDR3 is TGTGCCAGCAATTCAGGGGGCACTGAAGCTTTCTTT. This chain joins TRBV6-6 and TRBJ1-1; 7 nucleotides align to TRBD1. The CDR3 runs to 12 residues. Germline V gene lookup returns CDR1 MNHNY and CDR2 SVGAGI (reference sequence). Trimming at V came to 7 bases and at J to 4 bases, leaving 3 bases not matched to a gene.